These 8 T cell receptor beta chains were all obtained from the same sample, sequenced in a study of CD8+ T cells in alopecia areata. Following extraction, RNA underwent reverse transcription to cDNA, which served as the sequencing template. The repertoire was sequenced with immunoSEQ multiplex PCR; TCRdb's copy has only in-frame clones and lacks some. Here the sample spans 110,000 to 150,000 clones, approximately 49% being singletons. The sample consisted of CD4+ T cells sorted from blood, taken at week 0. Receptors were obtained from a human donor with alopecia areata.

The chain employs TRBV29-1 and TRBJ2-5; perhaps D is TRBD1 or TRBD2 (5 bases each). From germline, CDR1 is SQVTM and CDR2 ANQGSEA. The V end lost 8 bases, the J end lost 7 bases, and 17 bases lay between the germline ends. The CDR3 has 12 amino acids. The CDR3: CSSSRDLGTQYF. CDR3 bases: TGCAGCTCCAGCAGGGACCTTGGGACCCAGTACTTC.

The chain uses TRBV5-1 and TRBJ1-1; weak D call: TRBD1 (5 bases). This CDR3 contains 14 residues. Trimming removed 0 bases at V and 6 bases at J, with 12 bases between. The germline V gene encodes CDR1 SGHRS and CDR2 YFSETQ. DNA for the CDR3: TGCGCCAGCAGCTTGGGACAGCTTGGCGCTGAAGCTTTCTTT. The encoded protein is CASSLGQLGAEAFF.

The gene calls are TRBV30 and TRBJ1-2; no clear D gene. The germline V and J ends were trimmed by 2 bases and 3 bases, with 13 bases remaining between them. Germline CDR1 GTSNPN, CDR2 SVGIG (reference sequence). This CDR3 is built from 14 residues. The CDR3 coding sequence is TGTGCCTGGAGTCTTCAGACCTCACACTATGGCTACACCTTC. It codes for CAWSLQTSHYGYTF.

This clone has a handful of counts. CDR3 sequence reads: CASSLWSGNTGELFF. The CDR3 bases are TGTGCCAGCAGTTTATGGTCAGGGAACACCGGGGAGCTGTTTTTT. This rearrangement joins TRBV27 to TRBJ2-2; D unclear. The CDR3 has 15 amino acids. Germline values: CDR1 MNHEY, CDR2 SMNVEV (reference sequence). V lost 1 base to trimming and J lost 1 base, with 7 bases between them.

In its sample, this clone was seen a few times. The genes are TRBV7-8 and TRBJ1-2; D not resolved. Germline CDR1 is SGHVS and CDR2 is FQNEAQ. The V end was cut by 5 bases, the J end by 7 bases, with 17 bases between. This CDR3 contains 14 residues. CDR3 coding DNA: TGTGCCAGCAGCCCTGGTACTGGGTACGGTGGCTACACCTTC. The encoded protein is CASSPGTGYGGYTF.

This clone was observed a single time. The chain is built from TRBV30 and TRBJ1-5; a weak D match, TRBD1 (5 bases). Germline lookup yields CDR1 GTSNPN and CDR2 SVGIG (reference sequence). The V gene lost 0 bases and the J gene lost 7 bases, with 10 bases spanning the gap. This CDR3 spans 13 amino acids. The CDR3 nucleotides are TGTGCCTGGAGTGTAAGGGGCGGGCAGCCCCAGCATTTT. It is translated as CAWSVRGGQPQHF.

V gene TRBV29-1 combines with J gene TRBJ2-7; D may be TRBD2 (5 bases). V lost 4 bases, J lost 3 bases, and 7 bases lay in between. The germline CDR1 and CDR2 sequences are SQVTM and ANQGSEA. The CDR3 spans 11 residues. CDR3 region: CSVVTSYEQYF. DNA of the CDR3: TGCAGCGTTGTCACTAGCTACGAGCAGTACTTC.

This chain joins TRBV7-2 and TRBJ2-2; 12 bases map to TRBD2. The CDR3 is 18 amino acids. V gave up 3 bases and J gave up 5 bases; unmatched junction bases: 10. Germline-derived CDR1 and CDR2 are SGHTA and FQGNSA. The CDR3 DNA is TGTGCCAGCAGCTTGACACTAGCGGGAGGTCTGTGGACCGGGGAGCTGTTTTTT. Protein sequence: CASSLTLAGGLWTGELFF.